This passage covers 18 T cell receptor beta chains from one sample sequenced in a study of blood T cell repertoires in COVID-19. The method was immunoSEQ multiplex PCR; TCRdb's version includes in-frame clones alone and lacks a portion of them. This table holds hundreds of thousands of clones, roughly 90% found once. The source material was peripheral blood. The receptor source for this set is a woman in her twenties or thirties with acute or convalescent COVID-19.

V usage is TRBV6-5 and J usage is TRBJ1-2; no clear D gene. CDR1 MNHEY and CDR2 SVGAGI come from the germline V gene. This CDR3 is 13 amino acids long. Trimming cost V 10 bases and J 4 bases, with 16 bases left between them. The CDR3 region is CATSKHRGYGYTF. CDR3 nucleotides: TGTGCCACGTCAAAACACCGGGGCTATGGCTACACCTTC.

The V call is TRBV19, the J call TRBJ2-1, with 11 bases fitting TRBD2. After removal of 6 bases from V and 2 bases from J, the junction contained 12 bases not matched to a gene. CDR3 size: 18 residues. Germline V gene data show CDR1 as LNHDA and CDR2 as SQIVND (reference sequence). CDR3 in amino acids: CASRVLAGGPLTYNEQFF. The DNA for the CDR3 is TGTGCCAGTAGGGTCCTAGCGGGAGGCCCCCTGACCTACAATGAGCAGTTCTTC.

This sequence joins TRBV6-6 and TRBJ1-5, with D perhaps matching TRBD1 (5 bases). V was cut by 4 bases and J by 7 bases, with 14 bases left in between. The CDR3 length is 14 residues. Germline lookup yields CDR1 MNHNY and CDR2 SVGAGI (reference sequence). CDR3 sequence: CASSWGREGQPQHF. The CDR3 coding sequence is TGTGCCAGCAGTTGGGGCCGGGAGGGGCAGCCCCAGCATTTT.

This clone was observed once. The chain has TRBV21-1 and TRBJ2-3; no DNA check was done on the table's D call, TRBD1. TRBV21-1 is termed a pseudogene. The CDR3 is 17 amino acids. CDR3 in DNA: TGTGCCAGCAGCAAAGAGGACAGTTGGCCCTTAGGCGATACGCAGTATTTT. It yields the protein CASSKEDSWPLGDTQYF.

The chain joins TRBV6-1 to TRBJ2-1, with 7 bases matching TRBD2. Germline assignment: CDR1 MNHNS and CDR2 SASEGT. With V trimmed by 1 base and J by 4 bases, 7 bases remained unmatched. The CDR3 loop spans 16 amino acids. This chain's CDR3 is CASSEERTRFYNEQFF. The CDR3 DNA reads TGTGCCAGCAGTGAAGAAAGGACTAGATTTTACAATGAGCAGTTCTTC.

The chain recombines TRBV19 with TRBJ1-5; D gene uncertain. Deletions cut 0 bases from V and 5 bases from J, with 5 bases between. The CDR3 is made up of 13 amino acids. CDR1 LNHDA and CDR2 SQIVND come from the germline V gene (reference sequence). CDR3 DNA sequence: TGTGCCAGTAGTATAGATAGTGATCAGCCCCAGCATTTT. Translation: CASSIDSDQPQHF.

This clone was seen only a few times. V usage is TRBV19 and J usage is TRBJ2-2; D is perhaps TRBD1 (6 bases). Trimming removed 6 bases from V and 3 bases from J, with 14 bases in between. Germline V gene sequence: CDR1 LNHDA, CDR2 SQIVND (reference sequence). The CDR3 has 15 residues. The CDR3 DNA is TGTGCCAGTAGCCTTATCAACAGGGACACCGGGGAGCTGTTTTTT. As protein: CASSLINRDTGELFF.

Only one count was recorded for this clone. This chain uses TRBV27 with TRBJ1-5, with D perhaps matching TRBD1 (5 bases). Looked up from germline, CDR1 is MNHEY and CDR2 is SMNVEV (reference sequence). This CDR3 is 14 amino acids long. Trimming left V 7 bases short and J 6 bases short, with 16 bases between. As DNA, the CDR3 is TGTGCCAGCACTCCCATCGGGGGAGGTCAGCCCCAGCATTTT. It specifies CASTPIGGGQPQHF.

The CDR3 spells CATSGGGTDTQYF. CDR3 coding DNA: TGTGCCACCAGTGGGGGAGGAACAGATACGCAGTATTTT. This sequence joins TRBV24-1 and TRBJ2-3; a possible D gene is TRBD2 (6 bases). Trimming took 5 bases from V and 3 from J, leaving 8 bases between them. The CDR3 is 13 amino acids. Germline V lookup: CDR1 KGHDR, CDR2 SFDVKD.

This clone was recorded only once. This chain links TRBV25-1 with TRBJ2-3, with 9 bases lining up with TRBD2. Germline CDR1 reads MGHDK; CDR2 reads SYGVNS. The CDR3 contains 16 residues. Germline trimming cut 1 base from V and 5 bases from J; bases unmatched to any gene: 7. The CDR3 nucleotides are TGTGCCAGCAGTGAATCGGCGGCGGGAGGGATAGATACGCAGTATTTT. Its translation is CASSESAAGGIDTQYF.

The chain recombines TRBV6-5 with TRBJ2-4; TRBD2 agrees at 9 bases. This CDR3 region has 15 residues. V was pared by 6 bases and J by 0 bases, with 3 bases of the junction left unmatched. Looked up from germline, CDR1 is MNHEY and CDR2 is SVGAGI. The CDR3 DNA sequence: TGTGCCAGCAGCGCGACTAGCGGAGCCAAAAACATTCAGTACTTC. Translating gives CASSATSGAKNIQYF.

This chain connects TRBV27 to TRBJ1-2; TRBD1 agrees at 10 bases. Germline V gives CDR1 MNHEY, CDR2 SMNVEV (reference sequence). There are 15 residues in the CDR3. Germline trimming cut 1 base from V and 4 bases from J; bases unmatched to any gene: 3. Here the CDR3 reads CASSLLTGGIYGYTF. DNA of the CDR3: TGTGCCAGCAGTTTATTGACAGGGGGCATCTATGGCTACACCTTC.

The chain has TRBV11-2 and TRBJ2-1; no reliable D call. The CDR3 runs to 13 residues. Germline loops: CDR1 SGHAT, CDR2 FQNNGV. With 6 bases removed from V and 6 bases from J, the gap between germline ends came to 12 bases. In DNA form, the CDR3 reads TGTGCCAGCAGTTTACGTTCAGGCAATGAGCAGTTCTTC. Protein: CASSLRSGNEQFF.

The chain has TRBV6-6 and TRBJ2-7; 7 bases agree with TRBD1. V lost 6 bases and J lost 5; bases outside the gene matches: 7. This CDR3 comprises 13 residues. Germline CDR1 MNHNY, CDR2 SVGAGI (reference sequence). The CDR3 here is CASSLTGSHEQYF. CDR3 coding DNA: TGTGCCAGCAGCCTGACAGGGTCCCACGAGCAGTACTTC.

The rearrangement joins TRBV5-1 to TRBJ2-3; tentatively, D is TRBD2 (6 bases). Trimming took 6 bases from V and 4 from J, leaving 18 bases between them. Germline V gene sequence: CDR1 SGHRS, CDR2 YFSETQ. There are 15 residues in the CDR3. The CDR3 nucleotides read TGCGCCAGCAAAATTGGACGGGAGATTGCAGATACGCAGTATTTT. Translating gives CASKIGREIADTQYF.

The rearrangement uses TRBV14 and TRBJ2-2; 9 nucleotides agree with TRBD2. J was trimmed by 12 bases and V by 0 bases; bases with no gene match: 8. This CDR3 comprises 15 residues. Germline V gene data show CDR1 as SGHDN and CDR2 as FVKESK. The CDR3: CASSQDGLASRQLFF. In nucleotides, the CDR3 is TGTGCCAGCAGCCAAGATGGACTAGCGAGTCGGCAGCTGTTTTTT.

The CDR3: CASSLSRGDEQFF. The CDR3 DNA reads TGTGCCAGCAGCTTAAGTCGGGGGGACGAGCAGTTCTTC. V usage is TRBV7-3 and J usage is TRBJ2-1, with TRBD2 matching over 7 bases. Germline assignment: CDR1 SGHTA and CDR2 FQGTGA. The CDR3 is 13 amino acids. V lost 1 base to trimming and J lost 10 bases; unmatched junction nucleotides: 4.

The V and J genes are TRBV19 and TRBJ2-1, with D tentatively TRBD2 (6 bases). CDR3 length equals 16 residues. Germline-derived CDR1 and CDR2 are LNHDA and SQIVND (reference sequence). Trimming left V 3 bases short and J 2 bases short, with 14 bases between. Here the CDR3 reads CASSIRWEDPYNEQFF. DNA for the CDR3: TGTGCCAGTAGTATTAGATGGGAGGACCCCTACAATGAGCAGTTCTTC.